A single sample gave rise to the 9 T cell receptor beta chains below, sequenced in a study of cytomegalovirus exposure and HLA in healthy donors. The PCR contained 60 Vbeta and 13 Jbeta primers. The assay was immunoSEQ multiplex PCR, and TCRdb's table has in-frame clones only and misses some. The table lists about 220,000 clones, over 65% of them singletons. The sample was PBMCs. The receptors were sampled from a young man in good health and CMV-seronegative.

This chain links TRBV2 with TRBJ2-3; the D gene is possibly TRBD1 (5 bases). Germline V gene data show CDR1 as SNHLY and CDR2 as FYNNEI. This CDR3 comprises 13 residues. V lost 4 bases and J 3 bases, leaving 8 bases between the germline ends. The CDR3 spells CASSARETDTQYF. Written as DNA, the CDR3 is TGTGCCAGCAGTGCCAGGGAAACAGATACGCAGTATTTT.

The genes are TRBV30 and TRBJ2-7; possible D gene TRBD1, 6 bases. The CDR3 is 15 amino acids. Deletions cut 3 bases from V and 3 bases from J, with 18 bases between. The germline V gene encodes CDR1 GTSNPN and CDR2 SVGIG (reference sequence). The CDR3 region is CAWSKPSGVLYEQYF. CDR3 sequence (DNA): TGTGCCTGGAGCAAACCCTCAGGGGTTCTCTACGAGCAGTACTTC. The variable domain in full, with the rest retrieved from reference TRBV30 and TRBJ2-7, is SQTIHQWPATLVQPVGSPLSLECTVEGTSNPNLYWYRQAAGRGLQLLFYSVGIGQISSEVPQNLSASRPQDRQFILSSKKLLLSDSGFYLCAWSKPSGVLYEQYFGPGTRLTVT.

This clone has more than one count but fewer than ten. This chain joins TRBV5-1 and TRBJ1-1; 7 positions match TRBD1. The CDR3 loop spans 15 amino acids. Germline CDR1 SGHRS, CDR2 YFSETQ. The trim removed 4 bases at V and 0 bases at J, leaving 6 bases unmatched. In nucleotides, the CDR3 is TGCGCCAGCAGCCCCACCGGGACAGTGAACACTGAAGCTTTCTTT. It encodes CASSPTGTVNTEAFF.

This clone turned up a few times. One end of the junction is discordant with germline, which a read error may explain. CDR3 region: CASSQDNVGIKDF. The CDR3 coding sequence is TGTGCCAGCAGCCAAGATAACGTCGGGATCAAGGACTTC. The chain has TRBV14 and TRBJ2-4, with D possibly TRBD2 on 5 matching bases. This CDR3 has 13 amino acids. The germline CDR1 and CDR2 sequences are SGHDN and FVKESK.

The CDR3 spells CASSYPPSVDRGWGGYTF. For the CDR3, the DNA is TGTGCCAGCAGCTATCCCCCCTCGGTGGACAGGGGGTGGGGTGGCTACACCTTC. This sequence joins TRBV7-4 and TRBJ1-2; 10 nucleotides align to TRBD1. The CDR3 has 18 residues. J gave up 7 bases and V 4 bases, and 18 bases lay outside the gene matches. Germline V gives CDR1 SGHVT, CDR2 SQSDAQ.

The chain carries TRBV6-5 and TRBJ1-1, with 8 bases lining up with TRBD1. Trimming took 0 bases from V and 4 from J; bases not matched to a gene: 7. Per germline, CDR1 MNHEY and CDR2 SVGAGI. The length of the CDR3 is 16 residues. CDR3 protein: CASSYSTGGGGTEAFF. The DNA of the CDR3 is TGTGCCAGCAGTTACTCAACAGGGGGTGGTGGCACTGAAGCTTTCTTT.

The chain carries TRBV5-1 and TRBJ2-7; 11 nucleotides align to TRBD2. Germline trimming cut 3 bases from V and 5 bases from J; bases unmatched to any gene: 4. Per germline, CDR1 SGHRS and CDR2 YFSETQ. CDR3 size: 14 residues. CDR3 DNA: TGCGCCAGCAGCTCACTAGCGGGAGACAACGAGCAGTACTTC. It translates to CASSSLAGDNEQYF.

The chain uses TRBV20-1 and TRBJ2-1; no firm D call. The germline V and J ends were trimmed by 3 bases and 10 bases, with 10 bases remaining between them. The CDR3 has 11 amino acids. Germline V gene sequence: CDR1 DFQATT, CDR2 SNEGSKA (reference sequence). DNA of the CDR3: TGCAGTGCTAGTTCTAGTGGCGAGCAGTTCTTC. Amino acids: CSASSSGEQFF.

Only a few counts were recorded for this clone. This chain joins TRBV6-6 and TRBJ2-1; TRBD1 agrees at 8 bases. From germline, CDR1 is MNHNY and CDR2 SVGAGI (reference sequence). The trim removed 6 bases at V and 9 bases at J, leaving 13 bases unmatched. This CDR3 contains 15 residues. The CDR3 DNA follows: TGTGCCAGCAGCCCACGAGGGACAGGCCGCGGTGAGCAGTTCTTC. Translation gives CASSPRGTGRGEQFF.